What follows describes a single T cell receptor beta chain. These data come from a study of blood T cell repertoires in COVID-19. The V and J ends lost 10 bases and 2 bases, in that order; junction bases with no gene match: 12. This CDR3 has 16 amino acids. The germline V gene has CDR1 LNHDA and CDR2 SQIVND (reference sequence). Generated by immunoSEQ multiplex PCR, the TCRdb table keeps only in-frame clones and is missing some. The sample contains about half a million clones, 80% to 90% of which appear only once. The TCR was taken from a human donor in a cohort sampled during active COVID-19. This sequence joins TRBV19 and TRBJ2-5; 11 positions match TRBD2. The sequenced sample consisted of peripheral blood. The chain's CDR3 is CATSMRTSGPQETQYF. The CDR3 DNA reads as TGTGCCACCTCCATGAGGACTAGCGGGCCTCAAGAGACCCAGTACTTC.